This passage covers 19 T cell receptor beta chains from one sample sequenced in a study of T cell responses to AZD1222 COVID-19 vaccine. Measured with immunoSEQ multiplex PCR; TCRdb has only the in-frame clones, and not every one. The sample consists of 95,000 to 100,000 clones, about 90% of them appearing once. This specimen was peripheral blood, taken 28 days after the second AZD1222 dose. The receptors shown here come from an adult who received the AZD1222 COVID-19 vaccine.

The chain has TRBV7-3 and TRBJ2-1, with 8 bases matching TRBD2. The V gene's germline CDR1 is SGHTA and CDR2 FQGTGA. V was pared by 4 bases and J by 4 bases, with 6 bases of the junction left unmatched. This CDR3 contains 15 residues. The CDR3 nucleotides are TGTGCCAGCAGCTACGCCGGGACTAGATACAATGAGCAGTTCTTC. This encodes CASSYAGTRYNEQFF.

The V and J genes are TRBV19 and TRBJ1-5; maybe TRBD1 (6 bases). Trimming stripped 0 bases from V and 2 bases from J, with 11 bases between. Germline assignment: CDR1 LNHDA and CDR2 SQIVND (reference sequence). This CDR3 is built from 16 residues. The CDR3 region is CASSIEQGGGNQPQHF. For the CDR3, the DNA is TGTGCCAGTAGTATAGAACAGGGCGGGGGCAATCAGCCCCAGCATTTT.

The CDR3 sequence is CASSQDRSSGNTIYF. CDR3 coding DNA: TGTGCCAGCAGCCAAGATAGATCCTCTGGAAACACCATATATTTT. The J gene is TRBJ1-3, the V gene TRBV4-2; D gene unclear. The CDR3 spans 15 residues. The germline V gene encodes CDR1 LGHNA and CDR2 YNFKEQ. The germline V and J ends were trimmed by 0 bases and 0 bases, with 6 bases remaining between them.

The chain couples TRBV12-3 or TRBV12-4 to TRBJ2-7; D is unresolved. The V gene lost 4 bases and the J gene lost 6 bases, with 10 bases spanning the gap. CDR3 length: 12 amino acids. CDR3 residues: CASSSRVGEQYF. The CDR3 coding sequence is TGTGCCAGCAGTTCTAGGGTCGGCGAGCAGTACTTC.

The chain joins TRBV11-3 to TRBJ2-3; D possibly corresponds to TRBD2 (7 bases). The CDR3 is made up of 15 amino acids. V shed 1 base and J shed 5 bases, with 13 bases lying between them. Germline CDR1 reads SGHNT; CDR2 reads YENEEA. The CDR3 DNA sequence: TGTGCCAGCAGCTTAGCGGCGGGGGCTCTAGATACGCAGTATTTT. Translation: CASSLAAGALDTQYF.

The chain has TRBV20-1 and TRBJ1-3; D unclear. V was clipped by 4 bases and J by 3 bases, with 4 bases between them. Germline V gene data show CDR1 as DFQATT and CDR2 as SNEGSKA (reference sequence). The CDR3 sequence is 11 residues long. The CDR3 nucleotides are TGCAGTGCTAATGTTGGAAACACCATATATTTT. It translates to CSANVGNTIYF.

The chain is built from TRBV6-1 and TRBJ2-5; possible D gene TRBD1, 6 bases. This CDR3 spans 16 amino acids. Germline CDR1 MNHNS, CDR2 SASEGT. Trimming removed 4 bases at V and 1 base at J, with 16 bases between. Written as DNA, the CDR3 is TGTGCCAGCAGTGGCCGGGGCAGGGGATTCCAAGAGACCCAGTACTTC. Translated: CASSGRGRGFQETQYF.

The rearrangement joins TRBV3-1 (or the pseudogene TRBV3-2) to TRBJ2-1, with 11 positions matching TRBD1. Germline CDR1 reads LGHDT; CDR2 reads YNNKEL (reference sequence). CDR3 length: 15 amino acids. The trim removed 1 base at V and 10 bases at J, leaving 6 bases unmatched. CDR3 DNA sequence: TGTGCCAGCAGCCAAGCGGGGACAGGGGGGGTGGAGCAGTTCTTC. Protein sequence: CASSQAGTGGVEQFF.

With regard to this clone: This sample includes further DNA sequences coding for the same CDR3. This sequence joins TRBV7-9 and TRBJ2-7; D gene unclear. Trimming took 4 bases from V and 2 from J, leaving 9 bases between them. The CDR3 runs 13 residues. The germline V gene encodes CDR1 SEHNR and CDR2 FQNEAQ (reference sequence). The CDR3 DNA follows: TGTGCCAGCAGCTCCTCCGGTACCTACGAGCAGTACTTC. Translated: CASSSSGTYEQYF.

The chain combines TRBV6-2 or TRBV6-3 with TRBJ2-1; a weak D match, TRBD1 (5 bases). CDR3 size: 14 residues. The germline V gene encodes CDR1 MNHEY and CDR2 SVGEGT. The V end lost 5 bases, the J end lost 6 bases, and 14 bases lay between the germline ends. CDR3 sequence reads: CASSHVGDGNEQFF. DNA for the CDR3: TGTGCCAGCAGTCATGTAGGGGATGGCAATGAGCAGTTCTTC.

The gene calls are TRBV29-1 and TRBJ2-7; D unresolved. Deletions cut 1 base from V and 3 bases from J, with 4 bases between. The CDR3 has 11 amino acids. Germline lookup yields CDR1 SQVTM and CDR2 ANQGSEA. The CDR3 DNA reads as TGCAGCGTTGAAGCCGGCTACGAGCAGTACTTC. As protein: CSVEAGYEQYF.

The chain joins TRBV7-8 to TRBJ2-7; maybe TRBD2 (6 bases). Germline CDR1 reads SGHVS; CDR2 reads FQNEAQ. The CDR3 is 14 residues long. V lost 4 bases to trimming and J lost 3 bases, with 13 bases between them. Here the CDR3 reads CASSSGTRLYEQYF. CDR3 DNA: TGTGCCAGCAGCTCCGGGACTCGACTCTACGAGCAGTACTTC.

The chain combines TRBV6-5 with TRBJ1-5; 9 nucleotides match TRBD1. Germline V gives CDR1 MNHEY, CDR2 SVGAGI. V lost 11 bases to trimming and J lost 3 bases; unmatched junction nucleotides: 11. The CDR3 runs 15 residues. DNA of the CDR3: TGTGCCGGATCAGTTGGACAGGGGAACAATCAGCCCCAGCATTTT. It is translated as CAGSVGQGNNQPQHF.

The genes are TRBV19 and TRBJ2-1; 11 bases line up with TRBD2. In germline, CDR1 is LNHDA, CDR2 SQIVND (reference sequence). This CDR3 comprises 15 residues. The junction had 5 bases not matched to a gene; V was cut back by 7 bases and J by 3 bases. The CDR3 is CASTPGLADYNEQFF. CDR3 DNA sequence: TGTGCCAGTACTCCGGGACTAGCGGACTACAATGAGCAGTTCTTC. Based on the CDR3 plus reference TRBV19 and TRBJ2-1, the full variable domain is DGGITQSPKYLFRKEGQNVTLSCEQNLNHDAMYWYRQDPGQGLRLIYYSQIVNDFQKGDIAEGYSVSREKKESFPLTVTSAQKNPTAFYLCASTPGLADYNEQFFGPGTRLTVL.

The chain links TRBV6-1 to TRBJ1-3; tentative D call: TRBD1 (6 bases). The CDR3 has 16 residues. V shed 2 bases and J shed 4 bases, with 15 bases lying between them. Germline loops: CDR1 MNHNS, CDR2 SASEGT. CDR3 loop: CASSESRGGAGNTIYF. The CDR3 DNA is TGTGCCAGCAGTGAAAGCAGGGGAGGGGCAGGAAACACCATATATTTT.

In this sample, this clone turned up once. The rearrangement joins TRBV2 to TRBJ2-3, with TRBD2 matching 13 bases. The CDR3 is made up of 19 amino acids. V was pared by 6 bases and J by 6 bases, with 18 bases of the junction left unmatched. Per the germline V gene, CDR1 is SNHLY and CDR2 is FYNNEI. CDR3: CASSASRTSGRRRGDTQYF. The CDR3 bases are TGTGCCAGCAGCGCCTCTAGGACTAGCGGGAGACGAAGGGGGGATACGCAGTATTTT.

This clone was detected once. The chain employs TRBV5-1 and TRBJ2-7; D possibly corresponds to TRBD2 (5 bases). In germline, CDR1 is SGHRS, CDR2 YFSETQ. The V and J ends lost 0 bases and 7 bases respectively, with 11 bases between them. The CDR3 is made up of 13 amino acids. The CDR3 DNA reads as TGCGCCAGCAGCTTGGCCACGACGGGGGAGCAGTACTTC. Its protein is CASSLATTGEQYF.

The rearrangement joins TRBV28 to TRBJ2-3; D remains unclear. The germline CDR1 and CDR2 sequences are MDHEN and SYDVKM. The CDR3 is made up of 14 amino acids. Trimming took off 2 bases at V and 0 bases at J, with 6 bases between the two ends. The CDR3 sequence: CASSLRQSTDTQYF. For the CDR3, the DNA is TGTGCCAGCAGTTTACGCCAGAGCACAGATACGCAGTATTTT.

This clone was detected only a few times. The chain has TRBV2 and TRBJ2-2; possible D gene TRBD1, 5 bases. Trimming cost V 3 bases and J 1 base, with 9 bases left between them. There are 15 residues in the CDR3. In germline, CDR1 is SNHLY, CDR2 FYNNEI. The CDR3 nucleotides are TGTGCCAGCAGTGAGATCCAGGGGAACACCGGGGAGCTGTTTTTT. This codes for CASSEIQGNTGELFF. Supplemented by reference TRBV2 and TRBJ2-2, the full variable domain reads EPEVTQTPSHQVTQMGQEVILRCVPISNHLYFYWYRQILGQKVEFLVSFYNNEISEKSEIFDDQFSVERPDGSNFTLKIRSTKLEDSAMYFCASSEIQGNTGELFFGEGSRLTVL.